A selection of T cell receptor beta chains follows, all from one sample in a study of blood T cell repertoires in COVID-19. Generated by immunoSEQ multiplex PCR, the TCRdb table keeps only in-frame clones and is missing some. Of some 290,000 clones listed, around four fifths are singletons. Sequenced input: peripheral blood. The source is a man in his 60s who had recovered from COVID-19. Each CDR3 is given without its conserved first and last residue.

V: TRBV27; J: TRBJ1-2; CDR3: ASSLVGQGYGYT
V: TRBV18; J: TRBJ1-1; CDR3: ASSPSQTGGSEAF
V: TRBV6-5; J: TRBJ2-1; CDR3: ASGVQGANYNEQF
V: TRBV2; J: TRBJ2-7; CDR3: ASSPGRTYEQY
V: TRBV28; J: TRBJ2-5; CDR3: ASSLLPGQEEETQY
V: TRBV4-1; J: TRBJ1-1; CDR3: ASSQASGRGDTEAF
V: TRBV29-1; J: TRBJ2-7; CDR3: SARTSGAYEQY
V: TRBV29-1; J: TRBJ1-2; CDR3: SVETDSHIYGYT
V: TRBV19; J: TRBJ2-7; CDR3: ASSISFDYLYEQY
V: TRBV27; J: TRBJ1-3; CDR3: ASKVEASGNTIY
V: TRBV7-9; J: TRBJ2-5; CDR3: ASSKEGTGPETQY
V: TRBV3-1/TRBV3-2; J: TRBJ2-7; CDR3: ASSRSTGYEQY
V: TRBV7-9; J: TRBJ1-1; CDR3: ASSLVGRMNTEAF
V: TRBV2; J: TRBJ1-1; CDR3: ASSHRTGQEEAF
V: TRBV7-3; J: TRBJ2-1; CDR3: ASSFRVYNEQF
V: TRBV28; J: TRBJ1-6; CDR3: ASNAPGGPYNSPLH
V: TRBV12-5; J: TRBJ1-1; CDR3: ASGLLPGALNTEAF
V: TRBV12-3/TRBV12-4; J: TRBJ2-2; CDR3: AWRGNTGELF
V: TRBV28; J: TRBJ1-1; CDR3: ASSSAQGRSTAEAF
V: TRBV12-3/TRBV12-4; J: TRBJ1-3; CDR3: AQQSLGRNTIY
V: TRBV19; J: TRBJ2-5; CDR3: ASSGDRVSETQY
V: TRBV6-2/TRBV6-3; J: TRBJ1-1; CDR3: ASSSRGTGVTEAF
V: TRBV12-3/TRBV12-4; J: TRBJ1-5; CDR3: ASRGGSGQPQH
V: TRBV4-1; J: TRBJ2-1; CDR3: ASSHGLAGGFEQF
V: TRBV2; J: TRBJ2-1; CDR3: ASSELPANEQF
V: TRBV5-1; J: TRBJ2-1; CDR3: ASSTGLADNEQF
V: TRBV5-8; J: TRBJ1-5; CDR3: ASSLGSGLGGQPQH
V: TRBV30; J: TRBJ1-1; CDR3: AWGADFTEAF
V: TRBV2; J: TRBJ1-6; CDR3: ASSVRSSYNSPLH
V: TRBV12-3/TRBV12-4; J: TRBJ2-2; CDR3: ASSLSMGGLF
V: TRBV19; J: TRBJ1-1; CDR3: ASSTVTGTEAF
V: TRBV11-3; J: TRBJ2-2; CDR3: ASSLEYSGELF
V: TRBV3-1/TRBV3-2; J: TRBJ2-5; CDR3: ASSRDWDEAGDSQETQY
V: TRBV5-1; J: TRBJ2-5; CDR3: ASTSGPGEETQY
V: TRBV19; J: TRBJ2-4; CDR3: ASSIGQGAKNIQY
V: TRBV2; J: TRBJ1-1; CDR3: ASSEDFRGGTEAF
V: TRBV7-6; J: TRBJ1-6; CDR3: ASSPGTGSNSPLH
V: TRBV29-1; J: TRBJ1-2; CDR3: SVHDSVYGYT
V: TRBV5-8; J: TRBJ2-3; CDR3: ASSLKFSGYTDTQY
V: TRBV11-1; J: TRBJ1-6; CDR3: ASSLSSSSYNSPLH